This T cell receptor beta chain was documented in a study of cytomegalovirus exposure and HLA in healthy donors. The overall study: Across more than 350 genotyped donors, about 80% landed in the Caucasian-associated ancestry cluster.

Use of 60 Vbeta and 13 Jbeta primers characterized the PCR. Profiling relied on immunoSEQ multiplex PCR, and the TCRdb table lists in-frame clones only, not all of them. The table lists more than 130,000 clones, under 80% of them singletons. The CDR3 runs 15 residues. CDR1 SNHLY and CDR2 FYNNEI come from the germline V gene. V gave up 6 bases and J gave up 0 bases; unmatched junction bases: 5. The rearrangement joins TRBV2 to TRBJ1-5, with 7 nucleotides matching TRBD1. The clonotype comes from a male donor in good health and CMV-seronegative. The sequenced material came from PBMCs. The CDR3 bases are TGTGCCAGCAGCGGGACAGATAGTAGCAATCAGCCCCAGCATTTT. Translation gives CASSGTDSSNQPQHF.